This TCR beta chain was retrieved from a study of cytomegalovirus exposure and HLA in healthy donors. Study-wide context: Genetic ancestry analysis placed over 75% of the 400 or so donors that were genotyped in the Caucasian-associated cluster. General study points: For TCR beta chains, V- and J-gene trimming was later linked to a missense DCLRE1C variant.

Germline V gene data show CDR1 as SEHNR and CDR2 as FQNEAQ (reference sequence). The CDR3 consists of 14 residues. The V and J ends lost 5 bases and 3 bases respectively, with 11 bases between them. 13 Jbeta primers and 60 Vbeta primers were used for the PCR. This table comes from immunoSEQ multiplex PCR, and its TCRdb copy is limited to in-frame clones, with some not included. This table holds about 170,000 clones, 85% found once. As concerns this clone: Its antigen is not known.

Sequenced sample: PBMCs. The chain uses TRBV7-9 and TRBJ1-5, with a possible D match to TRBD1 (5 bases). The TCR was taken from a man aged 30-40 years in good health and CMV-seropositive. This CDR3 is CASSPGGFNQPQHF. The CDR3 DNA follows: TGTGCCAGCAGCCCGGGGGGGTTCAATCAGCCCCAGCATTTT.